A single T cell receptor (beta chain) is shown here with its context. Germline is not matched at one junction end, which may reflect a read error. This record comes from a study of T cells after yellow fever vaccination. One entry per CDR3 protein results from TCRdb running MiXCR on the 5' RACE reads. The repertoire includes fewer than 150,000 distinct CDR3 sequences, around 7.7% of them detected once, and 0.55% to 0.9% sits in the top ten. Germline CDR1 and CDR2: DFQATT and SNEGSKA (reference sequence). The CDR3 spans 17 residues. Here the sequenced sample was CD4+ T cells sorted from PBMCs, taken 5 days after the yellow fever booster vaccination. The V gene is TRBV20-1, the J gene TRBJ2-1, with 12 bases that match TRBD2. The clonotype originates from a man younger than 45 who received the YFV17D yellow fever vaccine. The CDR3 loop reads CCARAGSTSGSYHEQFF. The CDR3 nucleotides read TGCTGTGCTAGAGCCGGTTCGACTAGCGGGAGTTATCATGAGCAGTTCTTC.